This T cell receptor (beta chain) was identified during a study of vaccination effects on CD4 cells after COVID-19. Looking at the study overall: Either the mRNA-1273 or the BNT162b2 vaccine was given to participants as two doses.

Germline V gene sequence: CDR1 KGHSH, CDR2 LQKENI. V lost 3 bases and J 3 bases, leaving 7 bases between the germline ends. The CDR3 contains 13 residues. Study-level results: Cross-reactivity toward common cold coronaviruses was confined to only 1 of 255 vaccine-induced clones in healthy vaccinees.

The assay was immunoSEQ multiplex PCR, and TCRdb's table has in-frame clones only and misses some. The sample consists of 65,000 to 90,000 clones, about four fifths of them appearing once. Remarks on this clone: Its antigen is unknown.

Antigen-specific CD4+ T cell clonotypes were called by their expansion after viral peptide-pool culture in ViraFEST. It was after around eleven days of culture that CD4+ T cells were isolated. Nucleocapsid antibodies stayed negative before and after vaccination, showing no earlier SARS-CoV-2 infection. Cultures used around 1.8 million PBMC per well, 9 to 10 IU/ml IL-2 and 10 ug/ml peptides. The chain carries TRBV18 and TRBJ2-3; no firm D call. This TCR was recovered from a human donor who received a COVID-19 vaccine. The source material was CD4+ T cells from PBMCs cultured with HCoV-NL63 spike peptides, sampled before COVID-19 vaccination. CDR3 bases: TGTGCCAGCTCACCTAGCCTTACAGATACGCAGTATTTT. It specifies CASSPSLTDTQYF.